Each of the 3 T cell receptor beta chains below was sequenced from the same sample in a study of human T cells and chemical hapten exposure. TCRdb recomputed calls from the RACE reads with MiXCR, one row per CDR3 protein. The sample lists over 85,000 distinct CDR3 sequences, less than 14% occurring once. Described time point: pre-sensitization, week 0. Described treatment: therapeutic diphenylcyclopropenone sensitization with weekly scalp DPC. The material sequenced was whole blood, taken in connection with sensitization to the hapten diphenylcyclopropenone (DPC). All receptors derive from a woman between 55 and 75 years old with alopecia areata. Some clones in this sample may be carry-over from other donors' samples.

In this sample, this clonotype turned up many times. The J gene is TRBJ2-7, the V gene TRBV28; 13 nucleotides line up with TRBD2. The CDR3 is 15 residues long. Germline-derived CDR1 and CDR2 are MDHEN and SYDVKM. J lost 4 bases, V lost 6 bases, and 6 bases had no gene match. CDR3 nucleotide sequence: TGTGCCAGCAGCCCTGGACTAGCGGGGGCTTACGAGCAGTACTTC. This codes for CASSPGLAGAYEQYF.

This clonotype was detected a few times. The J gene is TRBJ1-5, the V gene TRBV10-3; 10 bases align to TRBD1. V was pared by 3 bases and J by 7 bases, with 6 bases of the junction left unmatched. This CDR3 contains 15 residues. Germline CDR1 ENHRY, CDR2 SYGVKD. The CDR3 region has the DNA TGTGCCATCAGTGACGGGGACAGGGGAGGGCAGCCCCAGCATTTT. Its translation: CAISDGDRGGQPQHF.

This clonotype turned up a few times. The chain employs TRBV18 and TRBJ1-6; 9 bases are shared with TRBD1. Germline V gene lookup returns CDR1 KGHSH and CDR2 LQKENI. The CDR3 covers 15 residues. With 5 bases clipped from V and 5 bases from J, the junction kept 4 bases outside the gene matches. The CDR3 reads CASSGQGLNNSPLHF. DNA for the CDR3: TGTGCCAGCTCAGGACAGGGGTTGAATAATTCACCCCTCCACTTT. The whole variable domain, remainder taken from reference TRBV18 and TRBJ1-6, is NAGVMQNPRHLVRRRGQEARLRCSPMKGHSHVYWYRQLPEEGLKFMVYLQKENIIDESGMPKERFSAEFPKEGPSILRIQQVVRGDSAAYFCASSGQGLNNSPLHFGNGTRLTVT.